Shown below are 21 T cell receptor beta chains from a single sample sequenced in a study of CD8 T cells in ankylosing spondylitis. Notes on the study in general: Ankylosing spondylitis blood appeared to carry a characteristic TCR beta motif of roughly eight highly homologous variants.

No antigens are known for them. A single record per CDR3 protein comes from TCRdb applying MiXCR to the 5' RACE reads. The sample includes 650,000 to 800,000 distinct CDR3 sequences, over 15% of them seen just once. Material: blood, either unsorted or a sorted T cell fraction (not recorded which). The receptors were gathered from a male donor with ankylosing spondylitis.

This clonotype occurred a few times. The junction shows a germline mismatch at one end, possibly a read error. This chain links TRBV4-2 with TRBJ2-7, with 8 nucleotides matching TRBD2. This CDR3 has 12 residues. Germline V gives CDR1 LGHNA, CDR2 YNFKEQ. CDR3 sequence reads: CASSHPAGVSHF. Here the CDR3 DNA reads TGTGCCAGCAGCCACCCAGCGGGAGTATCGCACTTC.

This clonotype was detected a few times. This chain connects TRBV13 to TRBJ2-7; 9 bases are a match to TRBD2. Germline CDR1 reads PRHDT; CDR2 reads FYEKMQ (reference sequence). The CDR3 sequence is 15 residues long. Losses at the gene ends were 0 bases for V and 4 bases for J; bases not matched to a gene: 4. CDR3 sequence reads: CASSLGASGEYEQYF. In DNA, the CDR3 is TGTGCCAGCAGCTTAGGGGCTAGCGGGGAATACGAGCAGTACTTC.

In this sample, this clonotype turned up a few times. This chain links TRBV7-6 with TRBJ2-2; D gene unclear. Trimming left V 5 bases short and J 4 bases short, with 11 bases between. Germline V CDR1 and CDR2: SGHVS, FNYEAQ. CDR3 length: 14 residues. CDR3: CASSPILGTGELFF. DNA of the CDR3: TGTGCCAGCAGCCCCATTCTAGGCACCGGGGAGCTGTTTTTT.

V gene TRBV5-1 combines with J gene TRBJ2-2; D is unclear. V was pared by 4 bases and J by 1 base, with 8 bases between. Germline values: CDR1 SGHRS, CDR2 YFSETQ. CDR3 length: 14 amino acids. The CDR3 coding sequence is TGCGCCAGCAGCCCCGCGGTGAACACCGGGGAGCTGTTTTTT. Translation: CASSPAVNTGELFF.

In its sample, this clonotype was seen a few times. The chain uses TRBV6-5 and TRBJ1-1; possible D gene TRBD1, 5 bases. The CDR3 runs 17 residues. Trimming removed 2 bases at V and 4 bases at J, with 20 bases between. Germline V lookup: CDR1 MNHEY, CDR2 SVGAGI. The CDR3 region has the DNA TGTGCCAGCAGTTACCGGAGGGGAATAAGTGGCGGCACTGAAGCTTTCTTT. It specifies CASSYRRGISGGTEAFF.

The chain links TRBV29-1 to TRBJ1-1; D gene uncertain. The germline V gene has CDR1 SQVTM and CDR2 ANQGSEA. The CDR3 extends over 12 amino acids. The ends were cut back, 2 bases at V and 1 base at J, with 5 bases in the middle. CDR3 in amino acids: CSVEQENTEAFF. The CDR3 coding sequence is TGCAGCGTTGAACAGGAGAACACTGAAGCTTTCTTT.

V and J are TRBV5-6 and TRBJ1-2; 7 bases are a match to TRBD1. V was clipped by 0 bases and J by 2 bases; unmatched bases: 4. From germline, CDR1 is SGHDT and CDR2 YYEEEE. This CDR3 is built from 15 residues. The CDR3 sequence: CASSLGFRGNYGYTF. In nucleotides, the CDR3 is TGTGCCAGCAGCTTGGGTTTCAGGGGGAACTATGGCTACACCTTC.

This clonotype was detected ten times or more. This chain connects TRBV5-1 to TRBJ2-7, with 7 bases fitting TRBD1. V gave up 0 bases and J gave up 3 bases; unmatched junction bases: 3. The CDR3 is 14 residues long. The germline V gene encodes CDR1 SGHRS and CDR2 YFSETQ. CDR3 DNA: TGCGCCAGCAGCTTGGTGGGACAGAGCTACGAGCAGTACTTC. It encodes CASSLVGQSYEQYF.

This clonotype was seen a few times. This chain links TRBV28 with TRBJ2-6; D might be TRBD1 or TRBD2, each matching 6 bases. Per germline, CDR1 MDHEN and CDR2 SYDVKM. This CDR3 has 15 residues. V was clipped by 6 bases and J by 1 base, with 10 bases between them. CDR3 nucleotides: TGTGCCAGCAGGCAGGGGACTTCTGGGGCCAACGTCCTGACTTTC. Protein sequence: CASRQGTSGANVLTF.

A few counts support this clonotype. The chain recombines TRBV3-1 with TRBJ2-3, with TRBD1 identical over 7 bases. Trimming removed 5 bases from V and 6 bases from J; junction bases left unmatched: 5. The CDR3 runs 13 residues. The V gene's germline CDR1 is LGHDT and CDR2 YNNKEL (reference sequence). DNA of the CDR3: TGTGCCAGCAGCTTAATAGGGGGCGATACGCAGTATTTT. Translating gives CASSLIGGDTQYF.

The rearrangement joins TRBV7-9 to TRBJ2-3; no clear D. Germline V gene lookup returns CDR1 SEHNR and CDR2 FQNEAQ (reference sequence). The CDR3 has 15 amino acids. The V end was cut by 4 bases, the J end by 3 bases, with 14 bases between. CDR3 amino acids: CASSSAGTQTDTQYF. In DNA form, the CDR3 reads TGTGCCAGCAGCTCTGCAGGAACCCAAACAGATACGCAGTATTTT.

This rearrangement joins TRBV11-2 to TRBJ2-7; D tentatively fits TRBD1 or TRBD2 (5 bases each). Germline-derived CDR1 and CDR2 are SGHAT and FQNNGV. This CDR3 is 17 amino acids long. V gave up 0 bases and J gave up 4 bases, with 19 bases separating them. The CDR3 sequence is CASSLDYSPGRGYEQYF. CDR3 coding DNA: TGTGCCAGCAGCTTAGATTACTCTCCGGGACGAGGATACGAGCAGTACTTC.

There are a few counts of this clonotype. V and J are TRBV9 and TRBJ1-6; possibly TRBD1 for D (5 bases). Germline CDR1 reads SGDLS; CDR2 reads YYNGEE. The CDR3 runs to 15 residues. V was trimmed by 0 bases and J by 9 bases, leaving 13 bases between them. The CDR3 DNA reads TGTGCCAGCAGCGTAGCGGGGGGGTACGGTTCACCCCTCCACTTT. Its protein product is CASSVAGGYGSPLHF. Using reference TRBV9 and TRBJ1-6 for the parts outside the CDR3, the full variable domain is DSGVTQTPKHLITATGQRVTLRCSPRSGDLSVYWYQQSLDQGLQFLIQYYNGEERAKGNILERFSAQQFPDLHSELNLSSLELGDSALYFCASSVAGGYGSPLHFGNGTRLTVT.

This chain uses TRBV2 with TRBJ2-1; D is possibly TRBD1 (6 bases). This CDR3 is built from 13 residues. The germline V gene has CDR1 SNHLY and CDR2 FYNNEI. V shed 11 bases and J shed 3 bases, with 14 bases lying between them. DNA for the CDR3: TGTGCCGGCCGGGACATTAACTACAATGAGCAGTTCTTC. This codes for CAGRDINYNEQFF.

This chain connects TRBV29-1 to TRBJ2-5; 7 bases align to TRBD1. Trimming took 2 bases from V and 3 from J; bases not matched to a gene: 6. Germline V gives CDR1 SQVTM, CDR2 ANQGSEA. This CDR3 has 14 amino acids. This chain's CDR3 is CSVETTGMEETQYF. The CDR3 DNA reads TGCAGCGTTGAAACGACAGGGATGGAAGAGACCCAGTACTTC.

This clonotype came up many times. The V gene is TRBV12-3 or TRBV12-4, the J gene TRBJ1-1; D uncertain. CDR3 size: 11 residues. With 7 bases removed from V and 3 bases from J, the gap between germline ends came to 6 bases. The DNA of the CDR3 is TGTGCCAGCACCTCGTACACTGAAGCTTTCTTT. Translation gives CASTSYTEAFF.

About this clonotype: This CDR3 fails to terminate in the conserved phenylalanine or tryptophan, so it likely reflects a read error. No DNA is shown, since the ends of the CDR3 on it are uncertain; the CDR3 is the one TCRdb lists. V gene TRBV3-1 combines with J gene TRBJ2-1. CDR1 and CDR2 (germline): LGHDT, YNNKEL (reference sequence). Including both end residues, the CDR3 is 12 amino acids long. The CDR3 sequence: CASSQEETQTDP.

The chain recombines TRBV10-3 with TRBJ1-1, with D maybe TRBD1 (5 bases). CDR3 size: 15 residues. The germline V gene encodes CDR1 ENHRY and CDR2 SYGVKD. The V end was cut by 3 bases, the J end by 1 base, with 12 bases between. CDR3 protein: CAISDISGKNTEAFF. CDR3 DNA: TGTGCCATCAGTGACATATCAGGGAAGAACACTGAAGCTTTCTTT.

The chain recombines TRBV11-2 with TRBJ2-2, with D tentatively TRBD1 (7 bases). The CDR3 sequence is 16 residues long. Germline V gene lookup returns CDR1 SGHAT and CDR2 FQNNGV. The germline V and J ends were trimmed by 5 bases and 1 base, with 14 bases remaining between them. CDR3 sequence reads: CASSPQGGQNTGELFF. The CDR3 nucleotides are TGTGCCAGCAGCCCCCAGGGGGGACAGAACACCGGGGAGCTGTTTTTT.

This clonotype was detected a few times. V and J are TRBV6-1 and TRBJ2-4; 9 bases line up with TRBD2. CDR3 length equals 17 residues. The junction had 14 bases not matched to a gene; V was cut back by 0 bases and J by 11 bases. CDR1 and CDR2 from the germline V gene are MNHNS and SASEGT. Written as DNA, the CDR3 is TGTGCCAGCAGTGAAGCGGGGCTAGCGGGGTCGTTTTTCGTTCAGTACTTC. Translated, it gives CASSEAGLAGSFFVQYF.

The genes are TRBV20-1 and TRBJ2-5; 9 bases map to TRBD2. The CDR3 totals 17 residues. From germline, CDR1 is DFQATT and CDR2 SNEGSKA (reference sequence). Trimming removed 0 bases from V and 2 bases from J; junction bases left unmatched: 10. The CDR3 DNA follows: TGCAGTGCTAGAGATGTGGGGACTAGCTGGGAGCAAGAGACCCAGTACTTC. Amino acids: CSARDVGTSWEQETQYF.